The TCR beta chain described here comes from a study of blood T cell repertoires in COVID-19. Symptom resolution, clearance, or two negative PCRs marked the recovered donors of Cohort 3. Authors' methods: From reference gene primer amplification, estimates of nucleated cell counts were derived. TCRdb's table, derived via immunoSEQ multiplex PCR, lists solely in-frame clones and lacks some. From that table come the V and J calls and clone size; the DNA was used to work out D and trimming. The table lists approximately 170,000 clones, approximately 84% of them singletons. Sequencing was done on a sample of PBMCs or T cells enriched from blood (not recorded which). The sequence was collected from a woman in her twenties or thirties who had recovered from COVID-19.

The CDR3 region is CASSPPTGKLHAYEQYF. The CDR3 DNA is TGTGCCAGCAGTCCCCCGACAGGGAAACTGCATGCCTACGAGCAGTACTTC. This sequence joins TRBV28 and TRBJ2-7; 7 bases align to TRBD1. Per germline, CDR1 MDHEN and CDR2 SYDVKM. This CDR3 is 17 amino acids long. V trimming: 5 bases; J trimming: 2 bases; junction bases outside the gene matches: 15.